This is a list of T cell receptor beta chains from one sample in a study of a mutant IDH1 vaccine in newly diagnosed glioma. Their antigens remain unidentified. Libraries were prepared by immunoSEQ multiplex PCR; TCRdb keeps only in-frame clonotypes and omits some of them. The sample yields under 40,000 clones, 80% seen once. The source material was PBMCs, sampled from a glioma patient whose treatment included an IDH1 peptide vaccine. These receptors all stem from a man between 40 and 49 years old with glioma. Some clones in this sample may be carry-over from other donors' samples. Each CDR3 is given with its conserved first and last residue. Fields, in order: D gene, V gene, clone size, J gene, CDR3 DNA, CDR3 protein. The D gene is left open where the match is weak. Some rows have no size entry. The others give once, few or many, or a class for an expanded clone.

d_call: -; v_call: TRBV5-5; clone_size: -; j_call: TRBJ2-3; cdr3_nt: TGTGCCAGCAGCTTGGCATGGGGCACAGATACGCAGTATTTT; cdr3_aa: CASSLAWGTDTQYF
d_call: -; v_call: TRBV5-5; clone_size: -; j_call: TRBJ1-4; cdr3_nt: TGTGCCAGCAGACCCTCCCCAGGGGATAATGAAAAACTGTTTTTT; cdr3_aa: CASRPSPGDNEKLFF
d_call: -; v_call: TRBV5-6; clone_size: few; j_call: TRBJ1-4; cdr3_nt: TGTGCCAGCAGCTCGGGTGAAAAACTGTTTTTT; cdr3_aa: CASSSGEKLFF
d_call: TRBD2; v_call: TRBV6-4; clone_size: -; j_call: TRBJ2-1; cdr3_nt: TGTGCCAGCAGTGACTCGCTAGCGGGGTACAATGAGCAGTTCTTC; cdr3_aa: CASSDSLAGYNEQFF
d_call: -; v_call: TRBV5-4; clone_size: once; j_call: TRBJ2-7; cdr3_nt: TGTGCCAGCAGCTTGGGACCGGGGGACCCCTACGAGCAGTACTTC; cdr3_aa: CASSLGPGDPYEQYF
d_call: -; v_call: TRBV5-4; clone_size: few; j_call: TRBJ1-1; cdr3_nt: TGTGCCAGCAGCTTAGACAGTAACACTGAAGCTTTCTTT; cdr3_aa: CASSLDSNTEAFF
d_call: -; v_call: TRBV19; clone_size: once; j_call: TRBJ2-6; cdr3_nt: TGTGCCAGTAGTCCACTCTCGGGACGGGCCCTTTACTCTGGGGCCAACGTCCTGACTTTC; cdr3_aa: CASSPLSGRALYSGANVLTF
d_call: -; v_call: TRBV9; clone_size: few; j_call: TRBJ2-7; cdr3_nt: TGTGCCAGCAGCGTAGGCGAGGGGGTCCAACGCTCCTACGAGCAGTACTTC; cdr3_aa: CASSVGEGVQRSYEQYF
d_call: -; v_call: TRBV11-2; clone_size: -; j_call: TRBJ1-1; cdr3_nt: TGTGCCAGCAGCTTAGCTCCGACAGTGAACACTGAAGCTTTCTTT; cdr3_aa: CASSLAPTVNTEAFF
d_call: TRBD2; v_call: TRBV2; clone_size: -; j_call: TRBJ2-2; cdr3_nt: TGTGCCAGCAGCTCCGTTAGCGGGGCCGGGGAGCTGTTTTTT; cdr3_aa: CASSSVSGAGELFF
d_call: -; v_call: TRBV18; clone_size: few; j_call: TRBJ2-2; cdr3_nt: TGTGCCAGCTCACTAAACGGTCAGGCGAACACCGGGGAGCTGTTTTTT; cdr3_aa: CASSLNGQANTGELFF
d_call: -; v_call: TRBV5-6; clone_size: -; j_call: TRBJ2-7; cdr3_nt: TGTGCCAGCAGTACACCGGGACAAAGTTCCTACGAGCAGTACTTC; cdr3_aa: CASSTPGQSSYEQYF
d_call: -; v_call: TRBV30; clone_size: few; j_call: TRBJ2-7; cdr3_nt: TGTGCCTGGAGTAGAAGCTACGAGCAGTACTTC; cdr3_aa: CAWSRSYEQYF
d_call: TRBD1; v_call: TRBV10-1; clone_size: -; j_call: TRBJ2-5; cdr3_nt: TGCGCCAGCAGTGAAGAAGGGGACAGGGGGCATCAAGAGACCCAGTACTTC; cdr3_aa: CASSEEGDRGHQETQYF
d_call: -; v_call: TRBV4-3; clone_size: -; j_call: TRBJ2-6; cdr3_nt: TGCGCCAGCAGCCAACAGTTCCGGTCTGGGGCCAACGTCCTGACTTTC; cdr3_aa: CASSQQFRSGANVLTF
d_call: -; v_call: TRBV30; clone_size: -; j_call: TRBJ1-6; cdr3_nt: TGTGCCTGGAGTACCGGGACAAGTAATTCACCCCTCCACTTT; cdr3_aa: CAWSTGTSNSPLHF
d_call: -; v_call: TRBV14; clone_size: -; j_call: TRBJ2-2; cdr3_nt: TGTGCCAGCAGCCAAGATGAGGGGCAGGGAAACACCGGGGAGCTGTTTTTT; cdr3_aa: CASSQDEGQGNTGELFF
d_call: -; v_call: TRBV28; clone_size: -; j_call: TRBJ2-3; cdr3_nt: TGTGCCAGCAGTGTAAGTGGTACCGTGACAGATACGCAGTATTTT; cdr3_aa: CASSVSGTVTDTQYF
d_call: -; v_call: TRBV9; clone_size: -; j_call: TRBJ1-5; cdr3_nt: TGTGCCAGCAGCGTTGGGTCGACCAATCAGCCCCAGCATTTT; cdr3_aa: CASSVGSTNQPQHF
d_call: -; v_call: TRBV18; clone_size: -; j_call: TRBJ2-7; cdr3_nt: TGTGCCAGCTCACCACGTTCTGATACCTACGAGCAGTACTTC; cdr3_aa: CASSPRSDTYEQYF
d_call: -; v_call: TRBV5-1; clone_size: -; j_call: TRBJ2-5; cdr3_nt: TGCGCCAGCAGCTTGGTTCACCAAGAGACCCAGTACTTC; cdr3_aa: CASSLVHQETQYF
d_call: -; v_call: TRBV29-1; clone_size: -; j_call: TRBJ1-2; cdr3_nt: TGCAGCGTTGAAGACCCCGGGTTGGGGGTTACTAACTATGGCTACACCTTC; cdr3_aa: CSVEDPGLGVTNYGYTF
d_call: -; v_call: TRBV7-6; clone_size: -; j_call: TRBJ1-1; cdr3_nt: TGTGCCAGCAGCCCCGACCGAGAGGGTGGAACTGAAGCTTTCTTT; cdr3_aa: CASSPDREGGTEAFF